The text below deals with one TCR beta chain. Using immunoSEQ multiplex PCR, the repertoire was profiled, and TCRdb retains in-frame clones only, with some absent. Among over 150,000 clones, about 90% were seen once, and the ten largest hold around 2%. The CDR3 covers 13 residues. The germline V gene has CDR1 WNHNN and CDR2 SYGVQD (reference sequence). V lost 3 bases and J 7 bases, leaving 12 bases between the germline ends. The data were taken from a study of control samples from healthy donors and cancer patients. This sequence joins TRBV10-1 and TRBJ1-1; D call uncertain. This TCR was sampled from a woman between 35 and 50 years old in good health. The sequencing sample was made of blood. The CDR3 nucleotides read TGCGCCAGCAGTGATCTGCGACGGAGTGAAGCTTTCTTT. Translated: CASSDLRRSEAFF.